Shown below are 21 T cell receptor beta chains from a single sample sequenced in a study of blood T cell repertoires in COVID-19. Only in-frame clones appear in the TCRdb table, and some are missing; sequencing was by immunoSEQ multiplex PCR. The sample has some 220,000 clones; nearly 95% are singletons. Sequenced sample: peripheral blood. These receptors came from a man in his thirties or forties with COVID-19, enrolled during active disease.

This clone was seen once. This chain's CDR3 is CASSSMDRGRWTEAFF. Written as DNA, the CDR3 is TGTGCCAGCAGCTCCATGGACAGGGGGCGATGGACTGAAGCTTTCTTT. This chain links TRBV5-5 with TRBJ1-1, with 11 bases that match TRBD1. V dropped 3 bases and J dropped 5; count of bases not matched to a gene: 9. The germline V gene encodes CDR1 SGHKS and CDR2 YYEKEE (reference sequence). This CDR3 comprises 16 residues.

Written as DNA, the CDR3 is TGTGCCAGCTCACCAATGGAGGGAAGGGGAGAGACCCAGTACTTC. The encoded protein is CASSPMEGRGETQYF. V gene TRBV18 combines with J gene TRBJ2-5, with D possibly matching TRBD2 (6 bases). Between the trimmed V and J ends, which lost 2 bases and 4 bases, there was a span of 14 bases. Germline-derived CDR1 and CDR2 are KGHSH and LQKENI. CDR3 size: 15 residues.

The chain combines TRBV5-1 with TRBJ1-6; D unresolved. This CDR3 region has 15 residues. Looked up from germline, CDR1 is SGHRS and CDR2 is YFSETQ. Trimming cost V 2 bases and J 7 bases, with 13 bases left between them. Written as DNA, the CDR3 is TGCGCCAGCAGCTTCTCGGGATCAGAAAATTCACCCCTCCACTTT. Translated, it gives CASSFSGSENSPLHF.

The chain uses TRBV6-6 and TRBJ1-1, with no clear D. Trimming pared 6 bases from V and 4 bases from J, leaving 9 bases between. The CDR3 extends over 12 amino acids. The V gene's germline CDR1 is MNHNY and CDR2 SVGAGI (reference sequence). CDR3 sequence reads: CASSQQSTEAFF. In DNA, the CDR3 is TGTGCCAGCAGCCAACAAAGCACTGAAGCTTTCTTT.

Here the CDR3 reads CASSLVGPPNSPLHF. The DNA for the CDR3 is TGCGCCAGCAGCTTGGTGGGGCCACCAAATTCACCCCTCCACTTT. The V gene is TRBV5-1, the J gene TRBJ1-6, with D maybe TRBD1 (5 bases). The CDR3 is 15 amino acids. V was clipped by 0 bases and J by 7 bases, with 11 bases between them. The germline V gene encodes CDR1 SGHRS and CDR2 YFSETQ.

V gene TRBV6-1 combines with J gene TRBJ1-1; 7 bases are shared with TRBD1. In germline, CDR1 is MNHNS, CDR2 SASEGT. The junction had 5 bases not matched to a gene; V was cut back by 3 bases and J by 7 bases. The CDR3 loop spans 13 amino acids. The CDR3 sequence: CASSDRQGREAFF. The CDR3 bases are TGTGCCAGCAGTGACCGACAGGGACGTGAAGCTTTCTTT.

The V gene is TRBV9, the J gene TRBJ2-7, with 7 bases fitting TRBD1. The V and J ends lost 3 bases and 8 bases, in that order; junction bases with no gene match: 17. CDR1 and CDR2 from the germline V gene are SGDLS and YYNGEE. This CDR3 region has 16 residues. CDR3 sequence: CASSAQSGTEVGKQYF. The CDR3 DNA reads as TGTGCCAGCAGCGCCCAATCTGGGACAGAGGTGGGTAAGCAGTACTTC.

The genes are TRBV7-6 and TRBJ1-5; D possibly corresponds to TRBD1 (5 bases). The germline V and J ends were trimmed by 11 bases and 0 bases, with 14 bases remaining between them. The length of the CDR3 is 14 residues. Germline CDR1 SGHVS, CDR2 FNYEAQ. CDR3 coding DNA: TGTGCCGTCGGGGGGGGAAATAGCAATCAGCCCCAGCATTTT. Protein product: CAVGGGNSNQPQHF.

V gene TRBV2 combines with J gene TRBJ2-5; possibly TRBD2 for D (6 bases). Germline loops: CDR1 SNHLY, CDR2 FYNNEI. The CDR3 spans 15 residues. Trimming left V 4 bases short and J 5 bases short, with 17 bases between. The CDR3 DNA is TGTGCCAGCAGTGGACTAGTTTCTATTTCGGAGACCCAGTACTTC. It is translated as CASSGLVSISETQYF.

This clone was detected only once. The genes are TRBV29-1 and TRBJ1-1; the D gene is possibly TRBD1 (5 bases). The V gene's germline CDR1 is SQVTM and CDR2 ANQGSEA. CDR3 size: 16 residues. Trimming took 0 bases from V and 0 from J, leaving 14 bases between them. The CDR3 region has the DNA TGCAGCGTTGAAGATGAAGCGGGGCTCATGAACACTGAAGCTTTCTTT. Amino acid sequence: CSVEDEAGLMNTEAFF.

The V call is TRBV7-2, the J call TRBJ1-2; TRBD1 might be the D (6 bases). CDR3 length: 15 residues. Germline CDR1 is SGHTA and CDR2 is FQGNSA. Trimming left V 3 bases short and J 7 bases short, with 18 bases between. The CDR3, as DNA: TGTGCCAGCAGCTTCCTCCCCAGGGGCATGGGTGGCTACACCTTC. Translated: CASSFLPRGMGGYTF.

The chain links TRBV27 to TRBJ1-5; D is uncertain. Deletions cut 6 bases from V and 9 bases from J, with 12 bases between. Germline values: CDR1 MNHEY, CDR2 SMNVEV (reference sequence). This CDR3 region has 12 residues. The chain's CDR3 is CASSSDAGPQHF. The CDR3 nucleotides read TGTGCCAGCAGCTCCGATGCAGGGCCCCAGCATTTT.

As DNA, the CDR3 is TGTGCCAGCAGACACCGATCCAGGCACCTTACCTACGAGCAGTACTTC. Its protein is CASRHRSRHLTYEQYF. The chain uses TRBV2 and TRBJ2-7; D not resolved. This CDR3 comprises 16 residues. CDR1 SNHLY and CDR2 FYNNEI come from the germline V gene. Trimming took off 6 bases at V and 2 bases at J, with 20 bases between the two ends.

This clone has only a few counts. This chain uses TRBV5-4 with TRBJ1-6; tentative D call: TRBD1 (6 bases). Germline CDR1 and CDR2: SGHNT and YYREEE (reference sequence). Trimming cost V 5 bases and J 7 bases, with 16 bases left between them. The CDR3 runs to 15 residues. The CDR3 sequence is CASSTPDSLNSPLHF. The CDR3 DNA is TGTGCCAGCAGTACCCCGGACAGCCTAAATTCACCCCTCCACTTT.

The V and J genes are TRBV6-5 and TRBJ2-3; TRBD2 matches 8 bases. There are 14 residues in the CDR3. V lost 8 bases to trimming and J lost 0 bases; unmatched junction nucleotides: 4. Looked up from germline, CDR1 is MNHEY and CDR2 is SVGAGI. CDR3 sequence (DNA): TGTGCCAGCCTTAGCGGGGTAAGCACAGATACGCAGTATTTT. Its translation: CASLSGVSTDTQYF.

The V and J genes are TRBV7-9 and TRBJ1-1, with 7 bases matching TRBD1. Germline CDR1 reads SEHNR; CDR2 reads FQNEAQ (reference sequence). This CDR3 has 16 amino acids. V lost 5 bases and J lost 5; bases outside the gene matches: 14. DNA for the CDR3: TGTGCCAGCAGCGTACCCTCGGAGGGGGCGCGTACTGAAGCTTTCTTT. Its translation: CASSVPSEGARTEAFF. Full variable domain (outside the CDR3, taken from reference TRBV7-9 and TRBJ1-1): DTGVSQNPRHKITKRGQNVTFRCDPISEHNRLYWYRQTLGQGPEFLTYFQNEAQLEKSRLLSDRFSAERPKGSFSTLEIQRTEQGDSAMYLCASSVPSEGARTEAFFGQGTRLTVV.

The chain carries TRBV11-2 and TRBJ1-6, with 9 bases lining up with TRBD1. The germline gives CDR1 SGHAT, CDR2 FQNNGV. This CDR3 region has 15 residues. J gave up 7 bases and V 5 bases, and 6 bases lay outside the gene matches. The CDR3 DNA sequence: TGTGCCAGCAGCATCCGGGACAGGGAAAATTCACCCCTCCACTTT. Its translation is CASSIRDRENSPLHF.

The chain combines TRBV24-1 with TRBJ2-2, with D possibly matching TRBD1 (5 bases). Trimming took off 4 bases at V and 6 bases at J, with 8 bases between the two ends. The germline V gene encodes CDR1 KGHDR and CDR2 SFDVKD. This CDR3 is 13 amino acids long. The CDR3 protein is CATSDRASGELFF. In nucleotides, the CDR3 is TGTGCCACCAGTGACAGGGCGTCCGGGGAGCTGTTTTTT.

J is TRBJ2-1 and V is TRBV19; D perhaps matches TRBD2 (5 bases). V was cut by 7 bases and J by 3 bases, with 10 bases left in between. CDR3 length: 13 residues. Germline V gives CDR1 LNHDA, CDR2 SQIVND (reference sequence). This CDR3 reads CASKAELYNEQFF. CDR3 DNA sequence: TGTGCCAGTAAAGCGGAGCTCTACAATGAGCAGTTCTTC.

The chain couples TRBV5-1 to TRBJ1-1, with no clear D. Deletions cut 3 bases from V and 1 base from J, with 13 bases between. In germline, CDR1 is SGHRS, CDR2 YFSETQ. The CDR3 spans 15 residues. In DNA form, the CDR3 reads TGCGCCAGCAGCTCTGACTCCTCCAGGAACACTGAAGCTTTCTTT. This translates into CASSSDSSRNTEAFF.

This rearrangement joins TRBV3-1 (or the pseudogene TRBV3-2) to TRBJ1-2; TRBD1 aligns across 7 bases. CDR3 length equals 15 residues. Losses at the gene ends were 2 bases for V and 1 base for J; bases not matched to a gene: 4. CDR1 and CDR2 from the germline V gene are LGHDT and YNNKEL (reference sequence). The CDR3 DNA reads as TGTGCCAGCAGCCAATCGTCAGGGGGTAACTATGGCTACACCTTC. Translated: CASSQSSGGNYGYTF.